These 27 T cell receptor beta chains came from one sample sequenced in a study of T cell responses to AZD1222 COVID-19 vaccine. The table came from immunoSEQ multiplex PCR; TCRdb's copy has only in-frame clones and leaves some out. The data contain 95,000 to 100,000 clones, less than 90% of them singletons. The sequences come from peripheral blood, collected on day 0 of AZD1222 vaccination. The receptors shown here come from an adult in good health.

The chain carries TRBV5-5 and TRBJ2-7; no clear D. The V gene's germline CDR1 is SGHKS and CDR2 YYEKEE (reference sequence). The CDR3 is 11 amino acids. Trimming removed 3 bases at V and 6 bases at J, with 7 bases between. The CDR3 sequence: CASSSTIEQYF. The CDR3 region has the DNA TGTGCCAGCAGCTCGACGATCGAGCAGTACTTC.

This chain connects TRBV19 to TRBJ1-1, with 11 bases fitting TRBD1. Germline CDR1 reads LNHDA; CDR2 reads SQIVND (reference sequence). The J segment lost 4 bases and the V segment lost 6 bases, leaving 7 bases of the junction unmatched. The length of the CDR3 is 15 residues. In DNA, the CDR3 is TGTGCCAGTAGAGGACAGGGGGCGGTGGGCACTGAAGCTTTCTTT. It yields the protein CASRGQGAVGTEAFF.

The chain is built from TRBV7-6 and TRBJ2-5; perhaps D is TRBD1 or TRBD2 (5 bases each). The CDR3 loop spans 14 amino acids. Trimming shortened V by 5 bases and J by 2 bases, and 12 bases separated the two germline ends. Germline V gene lookup returns CDR1 SGHVS and CDR2 FNYEAQ. This CDR3 is CASSPGTVQETQYF. The CDR3 nucleotides are TGTGCCAGCAGCCCGGGGACGGTGCAAGAGACCCAGTACTTC.

This chain joins TRBV3-1 (or the pseudogene TRBV3-2) and TRBJ2-7; perhaps TRBD1 as D (6 bases). CDR1 LGHDT and CDR2 YNNKEL come from the germline V gene (reference sequence). CDR3 length equals 15 residues. With 0 bases removed from V and 3 bases from J, the gap between germline ends came to 12 bases. The CDR3 reads CASSQDDGRGYEQYF. CDR3 DNA sequence: TGTGCCAGCAGCCAAGATGACGGCAGGGGCTACGAGCAGTACTTC.

This chain links TRBV29-1 with TRBJ1-4, with D possibly TRBD1 on 6 matching bases. The CDR3 runs to 12 residues. CDR1 and CDR2 (germline): SQVTM, ANQGSEA. The V end was cut by 7 bases, the J end by 4 bases, with 10 bases between. CDR3 sequence reads: CSGGQINEKLFF. For the CDR3, the DNA is TGCAGCGGCGGACAGATTAATGAAAAACTGTTTTTT.

The rearrangement links TRBV3-1 (or the pseudogene TRBV3-2) to TRBJ1-5, with D possibly being TRBD1 (6 bases). The germline V and J ends were trimmed by 3 bases and 7 bases, with 19 bases remaining between them. Per the germline V gene, CDR1 is LGHDT and CDR2 is YNNKEL (reference sequence). The CDR3 loop spans 16 amino acids. The CDR3 reads CASSHGGGRVGQPQHF. CDR3 coding DNA: TGTGCCAGCAGCCATGGGGGGGGGCGTGTTGGGCAGCCCCAGCATTTT.

The chain recombines TRBV24-1 with TRBJ1-1; no reliable D call. The CDR3 spans 13 residues. Germline V gene data show CDR1 as KGHDR and CDR2 as SFDVKD. Between the trimmed V and J ends, which lost 10 bases and 6 bases, there was a span of 17 bases. The CDR3 DNA reads TGTGCCACTTCCCCCTCTGAAATGCCTGAAGCTTTCTTT. The encoded protein is CATSPSEMPEAFF.

The chain combines TRBV2 with TRBJ2-7; a possible D gene is TRBD1 (7 bases). V was trimmed by 6 bases and J by 2 bases, leaving 14 bases between them. CDR3 size: 14 residues. In germline, CDR1 is SNHLY, CDR2 FYNNEI. The CDR3, as DNA: TGTGCCAGCAGAGGCAGGGGGGTAGCCTACGAGCAGTACTTC. It specifies CASRGRGVAYEQYF. The full variable domain, rest sourced from reference TRBV2 and TRBJ2-7, is EPEVTQTPSHQVTQMGQEVILRCVPISNHLYFYWYRQILGQKVEFLVSFYNNEISEKSEIFDDQFSVERPDGSNFTLKIRSTKLEDSAMYFCASRGRGVAYEQYFGPGTRLTVT.

The V and J genes are TRBV5-8 and TRBJ1-2; D is undetermined. The germline gives CDR1 SGHTS, CDR2 YDEGEE. The length of the CDR3 is 13 residues. V gave up 0 bases and J gave up 8 bases, with 11 bases separating them. Here the CDR3 DNA reads TGTGCCAGCAGCTTGGAGAGGGAGGGCGGCTACACCTTC. Protein: CASSLEREGGYTF.

This sequence joins TRBV25-1 and TRBJ2-4, with TRBD1 matching 10 bases. The germline gives CDR1 MGHDK, CDR2 SYGVNS. The CDR3 consists of 15 residues. The V and J ends lost 4 bases and 10 bases, in that order; junction bases with no gene match: 10. The CDR3, as DNA: TGTGCCAGCAGTGGGACCGGGACAGGGGACCGGATTCAGTACTTC. It yields the protein CASSGTGTGDRIQYF.

The V and J genes are TRBV5-1 and TRBJ1-1; 8 bases are shared with TRBD1. The germline V gene encodes CDR1 SGHRS and CDR2 YFSETQ. The CDR3 spans 15 residues. Trimming removed 1 base from V and 5 bases from J; junction bases left unmatched: 7. CDR3 nucleotide sequence: TGCGCCAGCAGCTTGCAGGGGGCGAGGTTTACTGAAGCTTTCTTT. As protein: CASSLQGARFTEAFF.

The V gene is TRBV7-9, the J gene TRBJ2-1; D gene ambiguous. Trimming took off 5 bases at V and 3 bases at J, with 5 bases between the two ends. This CDR3 comprises 12 residues. Germline values: CDR1 SEHNR, CDR2 FQNEAQ (reference sequence). CDR3 DNA: TGTGCCAGCAGCCTTAACTACAATGAGCAGTTCTTC. The encoded protein is CASSLNYNEQFF.

The V gene is TRBV21-1, the J gene TRBJ1-3. TRBV21-1 is flagged as a pseudogene. The CDR3 is 17 amino acids. CDR3 in DNA: TGTGCCAGCAGCCAAGGGGCGACGGGAAGCTCTGGAAACACCATATATTTT. It encodes CASSQGATGSSGNTIYF.

V gene TRBV4-2 combines with J gene TRBJ2-7; 7 nucleotides line up with TRBD2. Germline lookup yields CDR1 LGHNA and CDR2 YNFKEQ. V was clipped by 1 base and J by 2 bases; unmatched bases: 5. CDR3 length: 15 amino acids. Written as DNA, the CDR3 is TGTGCCAGCAGCCAAGGCCTAGCGGAGACCTACGAGCAGTACTTC. Amino acids: CASSQGLAETYEQYF.

This chain uses TRBV7-9 with TRBJ2-5; tentative D call: TRBD1 (6 bases). The V end lost 1 base, the J end lost 1 base, and 7 bases lay between the germline ends. This CDR3 has 14 residues. Germline V CDR1 and CDR2: SEHNR, FQNEAQ (reference sequence). CDR3 bases: TGTGCCAGCAGCTTAGACAGGGCCCAAGAGACCCAGTACTTC. Translation: CASSLDRAQETQYF.

The J gene is TRBJ2-5, the V gene TRBV3-1 (or the pseudogene TRBV3-2); D perhaps matches TRBD2 (5 bases). Germline V lookup: CDR1 LGHDT, CDR2 YNNKEL (reference sequence). V dropped 6 bases and J dropped 2 bases, with 16 bases sitting between them. This CDR3 has 15 amino acids. CDR3 in amino acids: CASRPGGAGQETQYF. As DNA, the CDR3 is TGTGCCAGCAGACCTGGAGGCGCAGGTCAAGAGACCCAGTACTTC.

V usage is TRBV9 and J usage is TRBJ1-2; 7 bases line up with TRBD1. This CDR3 contains 16 residues. With V trimmed by 3 bases and J by 4 bases, 12 bases remained unmatched. Germline CDR1 and CDR2: SGDLS and YYNGEE. CDR3 loop: CASSASGTEGVYGYTF. In DNA form, the CDR3 reads TGTGCCAGCAGCGCCTCCGGGACAGAGGGAGTCTATGGCTACACCTTC.

The chain has TRBV28 and TRBJ2-1; D is uncertain. The ends were cut back, 3 bases at V and 12 bases at J, with 12 bases in the middle. Germline V lookup: CDR1 MDHEN, CDR2 SYDVKM. This CDR3 spans 12 amino acids. The CDR3 sequence is CASSLVRSAQFF. Written as DNA, the CDR3 is TGTGCCAGCAGTTTGGTACGGTCCGCGCAGTTCTTC. The variable domain in full, completed from reference TRBV28 and TRBJ2-1, reads DVKVTQSSRYLVKRTGEKVFLECVQDMDHENMFWYRQDPGLGLRLIYFSYDVKMKEKGDIPEGYSVSREKKERFSLILESASTNQTSMYLCASSLVRSAQFFGPGTRLTVL.

This sequence joins TRBV6-1 and TRBJ2-2; TRBD2 matches 8 bases. The germline gives CDR1 MNHNS, CDR2 SASEGT. The CDR3 totals 17 residues. V lost 3 bases to trimming and J lost 5 bases; unmatched junction nucleotides: 11. The CDR3 reads CASSESASGLLTGELFF. The CDR3 DNA reads TGTGCCAGCAGTGAGAGTGCTAGCGGGTTATTAACCGGGGAGCTGTTTTTT.

V usage is TRBV28 and J usage is TRBJ1-2, with a possible D match to TRBD1 (5 bases). Trimming took 3 bases from V and 1 from J, leaving 15 bases between them. This CDR3 has 16 residues. The germline V gene encodes CDR1 MDHEN and CDR2 SYDVKM. The CDR3 loop reads CASSFRGLSFNYGYTF. CDR3 nucleotides: TGTGCCAGCAGTTTCCGGGGACTCTCTTTTAACTATGGCTACACCTTC.

J is TRBJ1-5 and V is TRBV30; D unresolved. There are 15 residues in the CDR3. The germline V gene has CDR1 GTSNPN and CDR2 SVGIG (reference sequence). Trimming removed 5 bases from V and 9 bases from J, with 23 bases in between. The CDR3 sequence is CAWRLVLATFPPQHF. DNA of the CDR3: TGTGCCTGGCGACTCGTTCTGGCCACTTTTCCGCCCCAGCATTTT.

This chain connects TRBV7-3 to TRBJ2-2; 12 nucleotides match TRBD2. This CDR3 contains 16 residues. Germline values: CDR1 SGHTA, CDR2 FQGTGA. Trimming took 5 bases from V and 3 from J; bases not matched to a gene: 4. The CDR3 sequence is CASSRLAGAHTGELFF. Written as DNA, the CDR3 is TGTGCCAGCAGCCGACTAGCGGGAGCGCACACCGGGGAGCTGTTTTTT.

The chain recombines TRBV10-1 with TRBJ1-2, with a weak D call TRBD1 (5 bases). V lost 6 bases and J 4 bases, leaving 9 bases between the germline ends. The CDR3 is 12 residues long. Germline CDR1 reads WNHNN; CDR2 reads SYGVQD (reference sequence). The CDR3 loop reads CASSGDSYGYTF. Here the CDR3 DNA reads TGCGCCAGCAGCGGTGACAGCTATGGCTACACCTTC.

This chain joins TRBV19 and TRBJ2-2; D unresolved. The CDR3 runs 14 residues. V was trimmed by 6 bases and J by 4 bases, leaving 12 bases between them. The V gene's germline CDR1 is LNHDA and CDR2 SQIVND (reference sequence). DNA of the CDR3: TGTGCCAGTAGCCGGACGTCGGTCACCGGGGAGCTGTTTTTT. Residues: CASSRTSVTGELFF. The full variable domain, completed using reference TRBV19 and TRBJ2-2, is DGGITQSPKYLFRKEGQNVTLSCEQNLNHDAMYWYRQDPGQGLRLIYYSQIVNDFQKGDIAEGYSVSREKKESFPLTVTSAQKNPTAFYLCASSRTSVTGELFFGEGSRLTVL.

This clone was seen a single time. The rearrangement links TRBV10-1 to TRBJ2-5; either TRBD1 or TRBD2 may fit D (5 bases each). CDR3 length: 13 residues. The germline gives CDR1 WNHNN, CDR2 SYGVQD (reference sequence). V was trimmed by 5 bases and J by 1 base, leaving 8 bases between them. The CDR3 region is CASSPGGQETQYF. In DNA form, the CDR3 reads TGCGCCAGCAGTCCTGGGGGCCAAGAGACCCAGTACTTC.

V and J are TRBV6-5 and TRBJ2-1, with unresolved D. V was pared by 2 bases and J by 3 bases, with 8 bases between. The CDR3 sequence is 14 residues long. Germline CDR1 is MNHEY and CDR2 is SVGAGI. DNA of the CDR3: TGTGCCAGCAGTTACGGGCTTTTCTACAATGAGCAGTTCTTC. Amino acids: CASSYGLFYNEQFF.

This clone is classed as medium-sized. This chain joins TRBV11-2 and TRBJ2-1; 8 bases agree with TRBD2. CDR1 and CDR2 (germline): SGHAT, FQNNGV. This CDR3 region has 16 residues. The V and J ends lost 5 bases and 6 bases, in that order; junction bases with no gene match: 12. The CDR3 DNA sequence: TGTGCCAGCAGCGATAAAAGCGGGAGCGGGGGCAATGAGCAGTTCTTC. This encodes CASSDKSGSGGNEQFF.